This T cell receptor beta chain was retrieved from a study of OX40 agonist ivuxolimab in advanced cancers. Context from the whole study: Ivuxolimab was an agonistic, fully human IgG2 monoclonal antibody directed against OX40 (CD134), a costimulatory receptor. Prior anti-PD-1, anti-PD-L1 or anti-CTLA-4 therapy was permitted, and checkpoint inhibitors had been received by about 36% of dose-escalation patients. Peripheral TCRbeta sequencing aimed to test whether ivuxolimab altered TCR sequence diversity and caused clonal T-cell expansion. Intravenous ivuxolimab was administered to patients every 2 weeks at six dose levels: 0.01, 0.1, 0.3, 1.5, 3 and 10 mg/kg. Partial responses were achieved by three dose-escalation patients, of whom one had hepatocellular carcinoma and two had cutaneous melanoma. In the dose-escalation cohort, approximately 83% of patients were male, and the mean age was roughly 60 years with a range of about 23 to 79. Of the roughly 52 dose-escalation patients, hepatocellular carcinoma was present in roughly 19, melanoma in around 15, renal cell carcinoma in 9 and head and neck cancer in 9. The monotherapy dose-escalation portion (N ≈ 52 patients) of the phase I ivuxolimab trial is reported in the paper. The study at large found these results: At doses of 0.1 to 3.0 mg/kg, clonal expansion of both CD4+ and CD8+ T cells in blood was seen between baseline and week 6. Low levels of normalized T-cell clonal expansion were also seen in some nonresponding patients. Partial responders in the 0.1-3.0 mg/kg groups had among the lowest normalized peripheral clonal expansion, especially among CD8+ T cells. Antigen specificity was not determined for the clonally expanded peripheral T cells. After ivuxolimab, more expanded clones were found on average in CD8+ T cells than in CD4+ T cells.

For sequencing of the TCRbeta CDR3 region, genomic DNA was extracted from the sorted cells. TCRbeta CDR3 regions were sequenced using the immunoSEQ Assay. The immuneACCESS repertoire file appears here via TCRdb, limited to in-frame rearrangements. These files lack a portion of the clones; in checked studies, under half of the deficit traces to unresolved V genes, and the cause of the others is not known. This sample lists some 70,000 clones; 89% were detected once. Around 1% of the sample belongs to the ten largest clones. The germline V gene yields SNHLY for CDR1 and FYNNEI for CDR2. The V end loses 1 base and the J end loses 8 bases, and a stretch of 26 bases separates them. The CDR3 runs 19 residues from the cysteine to the phenylalanine. CDR3 DNA is the only sequence kept; it has 57 bases, read in frame from the first base. The trial excluded patients who had a history of autoimmune disease or who were on systemic immunosuppression. Peripheral blood for TCR sequencing was collected from all dose cohorts at baseline, on cycle 4 day 1, and on cycle 7 day 1. The samples were taken from a phase I, first-in-human, multicenter, open-label dose-escalation trial of ivuxolimab. Adults with locally advanced or metastatic melanoma, renal cell, hepatocellular, or head and neck squamous cell carcinoma were enrolled in the trial. CD4+ and CD8+ T cells were sorted separately from peripheral blood before TCR sequencing.

A word on this clone: Its antigen is still unknown. Base qualities are not recorded, but no much larger clone differs from it by a single base.

The rearranged segments are TRBV2 and TRBJ1-4; TRBD1 is a possible D gene, resting on 5 matching bases. Sequencing was performed on CD4+ or CD8+ T cells sorted from blood, taken in a trial of the OX40 agonist ivuxolimab. This clonotype was sampled from an adult with an advanced solid tumor such as melanoma, head and neck, liver or kidney cancer. In nucleotides, the sequence is TGTGCCAGCAGTGAAGGGACTGGATGGGGACCGCGGGTCAGCGAAAAACTGTTTTTT. It translates as CASSEGTGWGPRVSEKLFF.